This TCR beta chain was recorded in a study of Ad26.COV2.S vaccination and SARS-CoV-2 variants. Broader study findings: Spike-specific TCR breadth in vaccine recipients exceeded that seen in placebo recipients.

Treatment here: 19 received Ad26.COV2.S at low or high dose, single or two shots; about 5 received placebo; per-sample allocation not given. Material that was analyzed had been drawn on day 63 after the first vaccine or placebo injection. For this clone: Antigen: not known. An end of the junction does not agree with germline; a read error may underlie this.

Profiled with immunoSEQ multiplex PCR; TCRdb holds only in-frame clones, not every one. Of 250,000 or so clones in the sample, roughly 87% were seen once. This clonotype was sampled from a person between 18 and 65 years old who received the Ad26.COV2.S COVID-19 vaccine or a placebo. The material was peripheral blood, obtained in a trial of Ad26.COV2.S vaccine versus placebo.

For the CDR3, the DNA is TGTGCCTGGAGTGTGGGCACCCGAAATACCATATATTTT. Residues: CAWSVGTRNTIYF. The chain carries TRBV30 and TRBJ1-3; D remains unclear. The germline V gene has CDR1 GTSNPN and CDR2 SVGIG (reference sequence). This CDR3 comprises 13 residues. Full variable domain (remainder filled in from reference TRBV30 and TRBJ1-3): SQTIHQWPATLVQPVGSPLSLECTVEGTSNPNLYWYRQAAGRGLQLLFYSVGIGQISSEVPQNLSASRPQDRQFILSSKKLLLSDSGFYLCAWSVGTRNTIYFGEGSWLTVV.